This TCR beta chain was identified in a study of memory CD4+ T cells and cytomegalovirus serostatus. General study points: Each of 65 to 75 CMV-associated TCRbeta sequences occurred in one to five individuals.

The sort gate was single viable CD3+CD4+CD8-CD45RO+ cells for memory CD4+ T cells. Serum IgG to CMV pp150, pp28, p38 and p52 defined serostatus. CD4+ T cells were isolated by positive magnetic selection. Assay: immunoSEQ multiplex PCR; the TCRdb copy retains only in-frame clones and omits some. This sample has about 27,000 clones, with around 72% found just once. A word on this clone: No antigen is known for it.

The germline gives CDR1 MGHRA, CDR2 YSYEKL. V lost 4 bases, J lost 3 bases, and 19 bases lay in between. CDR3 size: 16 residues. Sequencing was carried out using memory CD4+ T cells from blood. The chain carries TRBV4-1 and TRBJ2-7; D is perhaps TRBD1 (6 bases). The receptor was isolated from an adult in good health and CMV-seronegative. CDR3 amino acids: CASSRDAGANNYEQYF. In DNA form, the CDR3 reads TGCGCCAGCAGCCGAGATGCAGGGGCAAACAACTACGAGCAGTACTTC.